These 7 T cell receptor beta chains originate from one sample sequenced in a study of blood T cell repertoires in COVID-19. Clones were read by immunoSEQ multiplex PCR, and TCRdb kept only the in-frame ones, dropping some. Seen here are fewer than 300,000 clones, about 85% observed once, and the top ten hold 2% to 3%. Sequencing was performed on PBMCs or T cells enriched from blood (not recorded which). These TCRs come from a woman aged 50 to 65 who had recovered from COVID-19.

This clone appeared once. The chain is built from TRBV7-6 and TRBJ2-7, with a possible D match to TRBD1 (5 bases). The V gene's germline CDR1 is SGHVS and CDR2 FNYEAQ. The V end was cut by 1 base, the J end by 6 bases, with 13 bases between. The length of the CDR3 is 14 residues. The CDR3 sequence: CASSLGGRAGEQYF. Here the CDR3 DNA reads TGTGCCAGCAGCTTAGGGGGCAGGGCCGGCGAGCAGTACTTC.

CDR3 sequence reads: CASSTGTAVNSPLHF. In nucleotides, the CDR3 is TGTGCCAGCAGTACAGGGACAGCCGTCAATTCACCCCTCCACTTT. The rearrangement uses TRBV27 and TRBJ1-6; 7 bases align to TRBD1. Losses at the gene ends were 5 bases for V and 7 bases for J; bases not matched to a gene: 8. CDR3 length equals 15 residues. Germline lookup yields CDR1 MNHEY and CDR2 SMNVEV (reference sequence).

This clone was recorded only once. The chain employs TRBV6-5 and TRBJ1-6, with D hard to call. V lost 6 bases and J 5 bases, leaving 11 bases between the germline ends. CDR3 size: 14 residues. In germline, CDR1 is MNHEY, CDR2 SVGAGI. The CDR3 is CASRADSNNSPLHF. Here the CDR3 DNA reads TGTGCCAGCAGGGCGGACTCGAATAATTCACCCCTCCACTTT.

J is TRBJ1-3 and V is TRBV10-3; D might be TRBD1 (6 bases). This CDR3 has 14 amino acids. The V gene lost 2 bases and the J gene lost 9 bases, with 14 bases spanning the gap. Germline V gene lookup returns CDR1 ENHRY and CDR2 SYGVKD. CDR3 sequence: CAISEAGAGGTIYF. CDR3 in DNA: TGTGCCATCAGTGAGGCAGGGGCCGGTGGCACCATATATTTT.

The chain couples TRBV19 to TRBJ1-2, with TRBD1 matching over 7 bases. Germline V gene sequence: CDR1 LNHDA, CDR2 SQIVND (reference sequence). V shed 5 bases, J shed 6 bases, and the junction held 12 bases outside the gene matches. The CDR3 extends over 15 amino acids. CDR3 sequence: CASSLRQGPLDGYTF. The CDR3 nucleotides are TGTGCCAGTAGTCTGAGACAGGGTCCTCTGGATGGCTACACCTTC.

This clone was observed once. The chain uses TRBV18 and TRBJ2-1, with TRBD2 identical over 13 bases. V lost 2 bases to trimming and J lost 2 bases; unmatched junction nucleotides: 6. Germline V lookup: CDR1 KGHSH, CDR2 LQKENI. This CDR3 comprises 18 residues. The CDR3 loop is CASSPRDTSGRAYNEQFF. Written as DNA, the CDR3 is TGTGCCAGCTCACCAAGGGACACTAGCGGGAGGGCCTACAATGAGCAGTTCTTC.

The chain uses TRBV30 and TRBJ1-1; D unclear. The CDR3 sequence is 14 residues long. Per germline, CDR1 GTSNPN and CDR2 SVGIG (reference sequence). V was pared by 5 bases and J by 0 bases, with 13 bases between. CDR3 region: CAWRSLQLNTEAFF. The CDR3 bases are TGTGCCTGGCGATCTTTACAGCTGAACACTGAAGCTTTCTTT. The full variable domain, completed using reference TRBV30 and TRBJ1-1, is SQTIHQWPATLVQPVGSPLSLECTVEGTSNPNLYWYRQAAGRGLQLLFYSVGIGQISSEVPQNLSASRPQDRQFILSSKKLLLSDSGFYLCAWRSLQLNTEAFFGQGTRLTVV.